A single sample is the source of the 4 T cell receptor beta chains below, sequenced in a study of OX40 agonist ivuxolimab in advanced cancers. Here immunoSEQ multiplex PCR was the method, and the copy in TCRdb shows in-frame clones only, minus some. The data show tens of thousands of clones, 87% seen once. The specimen comprised CD4+ or CD8+ T cells sorted from blood, sampled in a trial of the OX40 agonist ivuxolimab. The receptors come from an adult with an advanced solid tumor such as melanoma, head and neck, liver or kidney cancer.

This chain connects TRBV18 to TRBJ2-5; D is undetermined. Per the germline V gene, CDR1 is KGHSH and CDR2 is LQKENI. The CDR3 extends over 17 amino acids. Trimming cost V 6 bases and J 2 bases, with 22 bases left between them. The CDR3 is CASSPQTLSLGQETQYF. As DNA, the CDR3 is TGTGCCAGCTCCCCGCAAACCCTGAGTCTGGGACAAGAGACCCAGTACTTC.

This sequence joins TRBV27 and TRBJ1-1, with D possibly TRBD1 on 5 matching bases. Germline values: CDR1 MNHEY, CDR2 SMNVEV (reference sequence). The V and J ends lost 7 bases and 1 base respectively, with 10 bases between them. This CDR3 region has 13 residues. The CDR3 DNA sequence: TGTGCCAGCACCCCGAGGGGGAACACTGAAGCTTTCTTT. It is translated as CASTPRGNTEAFF.

The V call is TRBV5-6, the J call TRBJ2-5; the D gene could be TRBD1 or TRBD2 (5 bases each). The closer fit of TRBJ2-7 to the DNA end suggests the J call may be wrong. CDR1 and CDR2 from the germline V gene are SGHDT and YYEEEE. The CDR3 is 15 residues long. Here the CDR3 DNA reads TGTGCCAGCAGCGTGAGGGGCAGGGCAACCTACGAGCAGTACTTC. Translating gives CASSVRGRATYEQYF.

The V call is TRBV9, the J call TRBJ2-1, with 12 bases fitting TRBD2. V lost 4 bases, J lost 6 bases, and 8 bases stayed unmatched. The CDR3 is made up of 16 amino acids. Germline V lookup: CDR1 SGDLS, CDR2 YYNGEE. The DNA of the CDR3 is TGTGCCAGCAGCCCGTGGACTAGCGGGACCATCAATGAGCAGTTCTTC. The encoded protein is CASSPWTSGTINEQFF.